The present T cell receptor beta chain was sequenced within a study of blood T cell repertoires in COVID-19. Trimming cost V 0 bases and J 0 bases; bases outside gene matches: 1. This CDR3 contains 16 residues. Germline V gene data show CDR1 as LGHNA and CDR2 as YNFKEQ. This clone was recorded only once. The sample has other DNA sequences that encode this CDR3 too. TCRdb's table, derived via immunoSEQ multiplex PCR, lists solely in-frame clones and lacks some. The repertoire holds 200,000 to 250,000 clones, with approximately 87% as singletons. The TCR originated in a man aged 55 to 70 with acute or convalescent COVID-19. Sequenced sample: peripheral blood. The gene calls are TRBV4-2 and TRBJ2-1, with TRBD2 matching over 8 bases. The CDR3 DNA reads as TGTGCCAGCAGCCAAGATCTAGCGGGCTCCTACAATGAGCAGTTCTTC. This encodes CASSQDLAGSYNEQFF.